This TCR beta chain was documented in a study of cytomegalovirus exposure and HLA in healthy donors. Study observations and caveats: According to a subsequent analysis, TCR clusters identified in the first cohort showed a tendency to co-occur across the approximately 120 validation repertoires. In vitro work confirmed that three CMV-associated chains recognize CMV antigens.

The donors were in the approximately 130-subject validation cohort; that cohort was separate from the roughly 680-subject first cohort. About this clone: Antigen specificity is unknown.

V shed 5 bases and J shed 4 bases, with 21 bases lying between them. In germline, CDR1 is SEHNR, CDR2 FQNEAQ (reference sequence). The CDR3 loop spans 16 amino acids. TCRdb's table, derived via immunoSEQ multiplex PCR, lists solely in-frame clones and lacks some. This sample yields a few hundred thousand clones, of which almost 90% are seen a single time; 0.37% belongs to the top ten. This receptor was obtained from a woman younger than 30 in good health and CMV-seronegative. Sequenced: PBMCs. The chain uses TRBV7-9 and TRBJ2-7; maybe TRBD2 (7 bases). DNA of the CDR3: TGTGCCAGCAGCCTAGAGTTTGGGGGGGCCGGATACGAGCAGTACTTC. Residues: CASSLEFGGAGYEQYF.